The rows below give T cell receptor beta chains drawn from one sample of a study of blood T cells in healthy people across ages. TCRdb re-analysed the 5' RACE reads in MiXCR, keeping a single row per CDR3 protein. The table lists about 1.4 million distinct CDR3 sequences, around 59% of them singletons, with over 5% in the top ten. Sequenced: blood. These receptors all come from a man aged 18 to 29 in good health. Both conserved end residues are part of each CDR3. The D gene is left open where the match is weak. Clone size is stated in some rows and not others, as once, few, many or a class when expanded.

D	V	size	J	DNA	CDR3
.	TRBV20-1	.	TRBJ2-7	TGCAGTGCCAGACGTGGCCCACTATCCGAGCAGTACTTC	CSARRGPLSEQYF
.	TRBV20-1	.	TRBJ2-5	TGCAGTGCTAGATCGGGGATGGGCCGCTCGAAGACCCAGTACTTC	CSARSGMGRSKTQYF
.	TRBV28	.	TRBJ1-5	TGTGCCAGCAGTTTTAGTTCGCATCAGCCCCAGCATTTT	CASSFSSHQPQHF
TRBD1	TRBV7-9	once	TRBJ1-1	TGTGCCAGCAGCCCTGAGGGGGCGAACACTGAAGCTTTCTTT	CASSPEGANTEAFF
TRBD1	TRBV4-1	.	TRBJ1-2	TGCGCCAGCAGCCACCAGACAGGGGTGGACTATGGCTACACCTTC	CASSHQTGVDYGYTF
TRBD1	TRBV27	.	TRBJ1-2	TGTGCCAGCAGTTTAACGGGCAGGGGGCGGCCTAACTATGGCTACACCTTC	CASSLTGRGRPNYGYTF
TRBD1	TRBV10-3	.	TRBJ1-5	TGTGCCATCAGTGCACAGGGGGCACGGCCCCAGCATTTT	CAISAQGARPQHF
.	TRBV7-9	.	TRBJ2-5	TGTGCCAGCAGCTTAGTACCTGTCTTGGGGAAAGAGACCCAGTACTTC	CASSLVPVLGKETQYF
TRBD2	TRBV7-2	few	TRBJ2-3	TGTGCCAGCAGCTTAAGCGGGAGGGCCGGGGATACGCAGTATTTT	CASSLSGRAGDTQYF
.	TRBV15	.	TRBJ2-7	TGTGCCACCAGCAGAGGTTTAAGGGCAGACCAGAACTACGAGCAGTACTTC	CATSRGLRADQNYEQYF
.	TRBV29-1	many	TRBJ2-7	TGCAGCGTAGCCGGACAGTATAGCTCCTACGAGCAGTACTTC	CSVAGQYSSYEQYF
.	TRBV27	.	TRBJ2-3	TGTGCCAGCAGTTTACTCGACGGCTCAGATACGCAGTATTTT	CASSLLDGSDTQYF